The entry below describes one T cell receptor (beta chain). It was with random hexamers that about 0.45 to 1 ug RNA was reverse transcribed. The TCR beta CDR3 was amplified by immunoSEQ multiplex PCR across 54 Vbeta, 13 Jbeta. TCRdb reprocessed the immunoSEQ multiplex PCR reads via MiXCR and lists one record per CDR3 protein. This table holds under 200,000 distinct CDR3 sequences, roughly 90% found once. The data are from a study of CD8 T cells in Susac syndrome. The V end was cut by 4 bases, the J end by 0 bases, with 13 bases between. The CDR3 is made up of 17 amino acids. Germline-derived CDR1 and CDR2 are MDHEN and SYDVKM.

This chain uses TRBV28 with TRBJ2-6; D is perhaps TRBD1 or TRBD2 (6 bases each). The sequence was collected from a human donor with Susac syndrome. The sample was CD4+ T cells from PBMCs. CDR3 loop: CASSSGGSASGANVLTF. The CDR3 coding sequence is TGTGCCAGCAGTTCCGGGGGCTCCGCCTCTGGGGCCAACGTCCTGACTTTC.